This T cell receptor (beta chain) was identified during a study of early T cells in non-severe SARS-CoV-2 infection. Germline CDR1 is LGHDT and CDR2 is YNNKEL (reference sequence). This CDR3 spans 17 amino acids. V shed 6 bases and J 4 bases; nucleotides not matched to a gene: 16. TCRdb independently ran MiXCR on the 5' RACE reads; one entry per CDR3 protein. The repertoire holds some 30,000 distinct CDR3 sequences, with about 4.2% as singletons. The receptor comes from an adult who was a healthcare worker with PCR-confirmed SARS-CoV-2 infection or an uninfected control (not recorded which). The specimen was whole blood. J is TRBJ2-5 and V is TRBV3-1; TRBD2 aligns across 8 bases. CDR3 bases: TGTGCCAGCAGTCTTAAAACCACTAGCGGACCGGGAGAGACCCAGTACTTC. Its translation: CASSLKTTSGPGETQYF.